The following is a T cell receptor beta chain sequence with its context. No antigen is known for it. Base qualities were left out, and no much larger clone turns up one base away. Library method: the immunoSEQ multiplex PCR assay. The table was pulled from immuneACCESS by TCRdb, which kept in-frame rearrangements only. Such tables lose some clones; where checked, under half of the loss comes from unresolved V genes, and the rest has no known cause. The sample contains around 6,600 clones, about 83% of them found a single time. About 10% of the sample is held by the ten biggest clonotypes. The data stem from a study of tumour-infiltrating T cells in Burkitt lymphoma (dated by TCRdb to the early 2020s). In the study overall: All epidemiological subtypes of Burkitt lymphoma were represented among the approximately 83 patients who made up the cohort. TCR repertoire data were compared against clinical outcome, and productive clonality predicted overall survival and progression-free survival independently of established prognostic factors such as age at diagnosis. Findings and caveats that apply to the study as a whole: Several public clonotypes shared across numerous Burkitt lymphoma patients were found, suggesting shared tumour neoantigen selection absent from diffuse large B-cell lymphoma.

The receptor comes from a human donor with Burkitt lymphoma. Sequencing was done on a sample of tumor tissue.

CDR3 region: CSVDVIGSYGYTF. The sequenced DNA: TGCAGCGTTGATGTTATTGGCAGCTATGGCTACACCTTC. The chain uses TRBV29-1 and TRBJ1-2, with the D gene not confidently named. The CDR3, cysteine through phenylalanine, is 13 amino acids long. Left in the record is the CDR3 DNA by itself, 39 bases read in frame from the first base. A distance of 12 bases separates the germline ends of V and J, which lose 3 bases and 4 bases respectively. The germline V gene encodes CDR1 SQVTM and CDR2 ANQGSEA. Beyond the CDR3, the reference TRBV29-1 and TRBJ1-2 genes provide the residues; the full variable domain reads: SAVISQKPSRDICQRGTSLTIQCQVDSQVTMMFWYRQQPGQSLTLIATANQGSEATYESGFVIDKFPISRPNLTFSTLTVSNMSPEDSSIYLCSVDVIGSYGYTFGSGTRLTVV.